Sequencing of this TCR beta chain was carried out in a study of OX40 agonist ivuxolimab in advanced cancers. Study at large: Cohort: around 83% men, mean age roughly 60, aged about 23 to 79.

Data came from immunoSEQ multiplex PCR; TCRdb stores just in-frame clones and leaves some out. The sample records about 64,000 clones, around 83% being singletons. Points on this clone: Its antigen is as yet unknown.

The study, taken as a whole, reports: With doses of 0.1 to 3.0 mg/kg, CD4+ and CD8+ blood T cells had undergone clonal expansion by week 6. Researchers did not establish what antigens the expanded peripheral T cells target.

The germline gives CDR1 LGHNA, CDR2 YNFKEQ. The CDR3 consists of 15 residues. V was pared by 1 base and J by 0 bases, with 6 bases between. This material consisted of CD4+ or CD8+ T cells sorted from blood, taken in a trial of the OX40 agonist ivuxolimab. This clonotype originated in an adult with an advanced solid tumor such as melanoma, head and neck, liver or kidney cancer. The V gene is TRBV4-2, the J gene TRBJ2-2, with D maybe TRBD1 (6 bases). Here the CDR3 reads CASSQGDTNTGELFF. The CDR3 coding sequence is TGTGCCAGCAGCCAAGGGGACACGAACACCGGGGAGCTGTTTTTT.